This TCR beta chain was captured in a study of blood T cells in healthy people across ages. General observations from the study: Roughly linearly, TCR beta diversity per million T cells fell as age increased.

As regards this clonotype: Its specificity is not known.

With a J-beta primer mix and a sample-barcoded 5' primer, a second PCR ran 7 to 11 cycles. TCRdb itself ran the 5' RACE reads through MiXCR, one entry per CDR3 protein. The sample consists of more than 900,000 distinct CDR3 sequences, 25% of them appearing once. The people who gave samples were healthy Caucasians from Russia, aged roughly 6 to 90. The CDR3 has 16 amino acids. Germline-derived CDR1 and CDR2 are MNHEY and SVGEGT. The V gene end was trimmed by 5 bases and the J gene end by 7 bases; junction bases not matched to a gene: 13. Another study also made use of these data, one on T cells of mothers and their children. Per that paper: Donation involved a few healthy Caucasian mothers and the six children that they had. From each mother came over 9.5 million TCR beta CDR3 reads, and from each child came 3 million to 3.5 million.

The chain combines TRBV6-2 or TRBV6-3 with TRBJ2-4; TRBD1 agrees at 8 bases. The sequenced sample was blood. The TCR sequence derives from a girl aged 2-15 years in good health. For the CDR3, the DNA is TGTGCCAGCAGTCGACAGGGGTCGGGGGTTTGGAACATTCAGTACTTC. Translating gives CASSRQGSGVWNIQYF.